One sample yielded the 30 T cell receptor beta chains listed below, sequenced in a study of OX40 agonist ivuxolimab in advanced cancers. Library generation was performed with the immunoSEQ multiplex PCR assay. TCRdb's version of the immuneACCESS table is confined to in-frame rearrangements and falls short of the full clone set. An unresolved V gene accounts for under half of the shortfall where checked; the remainder is of unknown origin. Counted in this sample were 75,000 to 100,000 clones; less than 85% of them appeared once. The biggest ten clones account for less than 6% of the sample. Sequencing was performed on CD4+ or CD8+ T cells sorted from blood, taken in a trial of the OX40 agonist ivuxolimab. Source of these receptors: an adult with an advanced solid tumor such as melanoma, head and neck, liver or kidney cancer.

This chain connects TRBV7-2 to TRBJ2-2, with a possible D match to TRBD1 (6 bases). Germline-derived CDR1 and CDR2 are SGHTA and FQGNSA. This CDR3 comprises 14 residues. Trimming removed 4 bases at V and 6 bases at J, with 12 bases between. The CDR3 here is CASSSGTRAGELFF. The CDR3, as DNA: TGTGCCAGCAGCTCCGGGACACGCGCCGGGGAGCTGTTTTTT.

The J gene is TRBJ1-1, the V gene TRBV6-1, with 9 bases aligning to TRBD1. The J segment lost 7 bases and the V segment lost 1 base, leaving 1 base of the junction unmatched. The length of the CDR3 is 13 residues. From germline, CDR1 is MNHNS and CDR2 SASEGT. CDR3 DNA sequence: TGTGCCAGCAGTGAAGGACAGGGGGTTGAAGCTTTCTTT. It specifies CASSEGQGVEAFF.

The rearrangement links TRBV6-1 to TRBJ2-3, with 10 bases aligning to TRBD2. The CDR3 spans 15 residues. Trimming at V came to 2 bases and at J to 5 bases, leaving 4 bases not matched to a gene. In germline, CDR1 is MNHNS, CDR2 SASEGT. In DNA form, the CDR3 reads TGTGCCAGCAGTGAATCGGCTAGCGGGGGAGATACGCAGTATTTT. Translation gives CASSESASGGDTQYF.

The chain is built from TRBV2 and TRBJ2-7, with a tentative D call TRBD1 (6 bases). CDR1 and CDR2 (germline): SNHLY, FYNNEI. V was trimmed by 5 bases and J by 2 bases, leaving 13 bases between them. The CDR3 has 14 residues. In DNA form, the CDR3 reads TGTGCCAGCAGTTACCCAGGACAGACCTACGAGCAGTACTTC. Translation: CASSYPGQTYEQYF. Full variable domain (missing parts from reference TRBV2 and TRBJ2-7): EPEVTQTPSHQVTQMGQEVILRCVPISNHLYFYWYRQILGQKVEFLVSFYNNEISEKSEIFDDQFSVERPDGSNFTLKIRSTKLEDSAMYFCASSYPGQTYEQYFGPGTRLTVT.

The gene calls are TRBV4-1 and TRBJ2-1, with 7 bases lining up with TRBD2. CDR3 length: 19 residues. Germline V gene sequence: CDR1 MGHRA, CDR2 YSYEKL. V lost 0 bases and J lost 0; bases outside the gene matches: 11. The CDR3 region is CASSQDLAALGSSYNEQFF. Written as DNA, the CDR3 is TGCGCCAGCAGCCAAGATCTAGCGGCCCTAGGGAGCTCCTACAATGAGCAGTTCTTC.

The V gene is TRBV5-1, the J gene TRBJ2-3, with unresolved D. The V and J ends lost 0 bases and 5 bases respectively, with 4 bases between them. Germline V lookup: CDR1 SGHRS, CDR2 YFSETQ. The CDR3 has 12 residues. For the CDR3, the DNA is TGCGCCAGCAGCTTGGCGGGAGATACGCAGTATTTT. Amino acids: CASSLAGDTQYF.

The V call is TRBV5-1, the J call TRBJ2-7, with 8 bases aligning to TRBD2. Trimming removed 0 bases from V and 0 bases from J; junction bases left unmatched: 2. Germline V gene lookup returns CDR1 SGHRS and CDR2 YFSETQ. CDR3 length: 15 residues. CDR3 nucleotides: TGCGCCAGCAGCTTGGGAACTAGCGGCTCCTACGAGCAGTACTTC. It is translated as CASSLGTSGSYEQYF.

The V and J genes are TRBV5-4 and TRBJ2-7; the D gene is possibly TRBD1 (6 bases). V was cut by 3 bases and J by 5 bases, with 12 bases left in between. CDR1 is SGHNT, CDR2 YYREEE, per germline (reference sequence). The CDR3 runs 13 residues. This chain's CDR3 is CASSSDRGNEQYF. CDR3 in DNA: TGTGCCAGCAGCTCGGACAGAGGGAACGAGCAGTACTTC.

This rearrangement joins TRBV15 to TRBJ1-5, with D perhaps matching TRBD1 (6 bases). V lost 10 bases and J 6 bases, leaving 13 bases between the germline ends. The CDR3 sequence is 12 residues long. From germline, CDR1 is LNHNV and CDR2 YYDKDF (reference sequence). The CDR3 nucleotides are TGTGCCATCGGACAGATAGGTCAGCCCCAGCATTTT. This encodes CAIGQIGQPQHF.

The rearrangement joins TRBV6-1 to TRBJ2-1; perhaps D is TRBD1 or TRBD2 (5 bases each). Germline CDR1 is MNHNS and CDR2 is SASEGT. The CDR3 has 16 amino acids. The V end lost 1 base, the J end lost 3 bases, and 13 bases lay between the germline ends. Here the CDR3 DNA reads TGTGCCAGCAGTGAAGTTGAGGGGTTTCGCTACAATGAGCAGTTCTTC. Translating it yields CASSEVEGFRYNEQFF.

V gene TRBV11-1 combines with J gene TRBJ1-4; D gene ambiguous. This CDR3 is 14 amino acids long. The ends were cut back, 7 bases at V and 6 bases at J, with 15 bases in the middle. Per the germline V gene, CDR1 is SGHAT and CDR2 is FQDESV (reference sequence). The CDR3 coding sequence is TGTGCCAGCACCCCCTACTCGGGATATGAAAAACTGTTTTTT. Its translation: CASTPYSGYEKLFF.

V usage is TRBV27 and J usage is TRBJ1-3, with 8 bases fitting TRBD1. V was pared by 2 bases and J by 0 bases, with 9 bases of the junction left unmatched. Germline V CDR1 and CDR2: MNHEY, SMNVEV (reference sequence). The CDR3 is 18 amino acids. CDR3 coding DNA: TGTGCCAGCAGTTTACGGGGCCCCCAGGGGGCCTCTGGAAACACCATATATTTT. Protein product: CASSLRGPQGASGNTIYF.

The chain carries TRBV5-4 and TRBJ1-1, with D possibly matching TRBD1 (5 bases). V lost 3 bases and J lost 1, with 10 bases in between. Germline V CDR1 and CDR2: SGHNT, YYREEE (reference sequence). The CDR3 runs to 14 residues. This chain's CDR3 is CASSYGHQNTEAFF. In nucleotides, the CDR3 is TGTGCCAGCAGCTACGGACACCAGAACACTGAAGCTTTCTTT.

The chain carries TRBV6-6 and TRBJ2-7; 7 bases fit TRBD2. The length of the CDR3 is 13 residues. Germline lookup yields CDR1 MNHNY and CDR2 SVGAGI (reference sequence). J was trimmed by 3 bases and V by 6 bases; bases with no gene match: 5. The CDR3 region has the DNA TGTGCCAGCAGGACCGGGGACTACTACGAGCAGTACTTC. Translated: CASRTGDYYEQYF.

The V gene is TRBV7-3, the J gene TRBJ2-1, with 11 nucleotides matching TRBD1. This CDR3 region has 14 residues. V shed 5 bases, J shed 10 bases, and the junction held 7 bases outside the gene matches. Germline V lookup: CDR1 SGHTA, CDR2 FQGTGA. The CDR3 DNA reads as TGTGCCAGCAGCGCGGGACAGGGGGTTGGGGAGCAGTTCTTC. It codes for CASSAGQGVGEQFF.

The CDR3 DNA reads as TGTGCCAGCAGCTTAACGTGGTCTGAAGCTTTCTTT. Protein product: CASSLTWSEAFF. This chain links TRBV7-9 with TRBJ1-1; D is ambiguous. Per the germline V gene, CDR1 is SEHNR and CDR2 is FQNEAQ (reference sequence). Trimming stripped 2 bases from V and 6 bases from J, with 7 bases between. The CDR3 covers 12 residues.

The rearrangement links TRBV10-3 to TRBJ1-1; D unclear. This CDR3 is 15 amino acids long. Germline V CDR1 and CDR2: ENHRY, SYGVKD. V lost 0 bases, J lost 8 bases, and 16 bases lay in between. CDR3 sequence: CAISESKILAGEAFF. CDR3 DNA sequence: TGTGCCATCAGTGAGTCTAAGATCCTGGCAGGAGAAGCTTTCTTT.

This clone appeared once. V is TRBV18 and J is TRBJ1-4; D might be TRBD1 (5 bases). CDR1 is KGHSH and CDR2 is LQKENI in the germline V gene. V dropped 4 bases and J dropped 3 bases, with 15 bases sitting between them. The CDR3 runs 16 residues. The CDR3 DNA reads as TGTGCCAGCTCACAGACCGCAATGGGGGCTAATGAAAAACTGTTTTTT. Protein sequence: CASSQTAMGANEKLFF. The full variable domain, in which reference TRBV18 and TRBJ1-4 provide the parts outside the CDR3, is NAGVMQNPRHLVRRRGQEARLRCSPMKGHSHVYWYRQLPEEGLKFMVYLQKENIIDESGMPKERFSAEFPKEGPSILRIQQVVRGDSAAYFCASSQTAMGANEKLFFGSGTQLSVL.

J is TRBJ1-1 and V is TRBV7-2, with D possibly being TRBD1 (6 bases). V lost 1 base to trimming and J lost 7 bases, with 13 bases between them. CDR3 size: 14 residues. Germline V gene lookup returns CDR1 SGHTA and CDR2 FQGNSA. The CDR3 sequence is CASSLGGHRLEAFF. In DNA, the CDR3 is TGTGCCAGCAGCTTAGGGGGGCACCGACTTGAAGCTTTCTTT. Full variable domain (outside the CDR3, taken from reference TRBV7-2 and TRBJ1-1): GAGVSQSPSNKVTEKGKDVELRCDPISGHTALYWYRQSLGQGLEFLIYFQGNSAPDKSGLPSDRFSAERTGGSVSTLTIQRTQQEDSAVYLCASSLGGHRLEAFFGQGTRLTVV.

This sequence joins TRBV27 and TRBJ1-6; D unclear. The germline gives CDR1 MNHEY, CDR2 SMNVEV (reference sequence). The CDR3 runs to 17 residues. V lost 2 bases and J 4 bases, leaving 15 bases between the germline ends. The CDR3 loop reads CASSLTPPSAYNSPLHF. CDR3 DNA: TGTGCCAGCAGTTTAACTCCCCCCAGCGCGTATAATTCACCCCTCCACTTT.

The sample holds one count of this clone. The J gene is TRBJ2-5, the V gene TRBV18; D is tentatively TRBD1 or TRBD2 (5 bases each). Germline V gene lookup returns CDR1 KGHSH and CDR2 LQKENI. CDR3 length: 16 residues. Trimming took 0 bases from V and 0 from J, leaving 11 bases between them. CDR3 nucleotide sequence: TGTGCCAGCTCACCACCGGGACGAGGGTACCAAGAGACCCAGTACTTC. It is translated as CASSPPGRGYQETQYF.

This clone was seen a handful of times. V usage is TRBV6-1 and J usage is TRBJ1-1; weak D call: TRBD1 (5 bases). V lost 2 bases to trimming and J lost 4 bases, with 8 bases between them. Looked up from germline, CDR1 is MNHNS and CDR2 is SASEGT. The CDR3 contains 13 residues. The CDR3 nucleotides are TGTGCCAGCAGTGAAAATGGGGGCACTGAAGCTTTCTTT. Protein product: CASSENGGTEAFF.

This chain connects TRBV6-4 to TRBJ2-2; perhaps TRBD2 as D (6 bases). Germline CDR1 is MRHNA and CDR2 is SNTAGT. The CDR3 is 15 residues long. V dropped 4 bases and J dropped 3 bases, with 12 bases sitting between them. CDR3 sequence reads: CASSVRGLDTGELFF. As DNA, the CDR3 is TGTGCCAGCAGTGTGAGGGGACTCGACACCGGGGAGCTGTTTTTT.

The V call is TRBV19, the J call TRBJ2-2, with TRBD1 identical over 10 bases. Germline V gene lookup returns CDR1 LNHDA and CDR2 SQIVND (reference sequence). This CDR3 has 16 amino acids. V was pared by 5 bases and J by 1 base, with 4 bases of the junction left unmatched. The CDR3 loop reads CASSPRTGGNTGELFF. The CDR3 DNA reads TGTGCCAGTAGTCCCCGGACAGGGGGGAACACCGGGGAGCTGTTTTTT.

The chain combines TRBV7-2 with TRBJ1-5; 8 bases align to TRBD1. The CDR3 loop spans 15 amino acids. Unmatched junction bases numbered 3, after V lost 5 bases and J lost 0 bases. Germline CDR1 is SGHTA and CDR2 is FQGNSA. The CDR3 nucleotides read TGTGCCAGCAGCCGGACAGGGATTAGCAATCAGCCCCAGCATTTT. Translated, it gives CASSRTGISNQPQHF.

This clone was seen only a few times. J is TRBJ2-1 and V is TRBV29-1, with D tentatively TRBD1 or TRBD2 (5 bases each). The V end was cut by 6 bases, the J end by 6 bases, with 12 bases between. The CDR3 contains 12 residues. Germline CDR1 reads SQVTM; CDR2 reads ANQGSEA. CDR3 DNA sequence: TGCAGCGTCGGGACGGTTCTCAATGAGCAGTTCTTC. Encoded protein: CSVGTVLNEQFF.

The CDR3 reads CASSYRTSGRAHEQFF. The CDR3 coding sequence is TGTGCCAGCAGTTATCGGACTAGCGGGAGGGCCCATGAGCAGTTCTTC. V gene TRBV27 combines with J gene TRBJ2-1, with 15 nucleotides matching TRBD2. The junction had 6 bases not matched to a gene; V was cut back by 4 bases and J by 8 bases. The CDR3 runs to 16 residues. Germline CDR1 and CDR2: MNHEY and SMNVEV (reference sequence).

The chain carries TRBV5-1 and TRBJ2-7; D may be TRBD1 (5 bases). Trimming took off 0 bases at V and 3 bases at J, with 7 bases between the two ends. Per germline, CDR1 SGHRS and CDR2 YFSETQ. This CDR3 is built from 13 residues. CDR3 residues: CASSLEGVYEQYF. For the CDR3, the DNA is TGCGCCAGCAGCTTGGAAGGGGTCTACGAGCAGTACTTC.

The chain employs TRBV6-1 and TRBJ1-1; 7 nucleotides match TRBD1. Germline CDR1 and CDR2: MNHNS and SASEGT. The CDR3 has 14 residues. V lost 7 bases and J lost 7; bases outside the gene matches: 12. CDR3 protein: CASITDRLSIEAFF. The CDR3, as DNA: TGTGCCAGCATCACGGACAGGTTGAGTATTGAAGCTTTCTTT.

The chain is built from TRBV6-5 and TRBJ1-4, with D hard to call. The CDR3 extends over 15 amino acids. V was shortened by 2 bases and J by 0 bases, with 7 bases between the two germline ends. Germline assignment: CDR1 MNHEY and CDR2 SVGAGI. The CDR3 DNA follows: TGTGCCAGCAGTTACGACACAACAACTAATGAAAAACTGTTTTTT. The encoded protein is CASSYDTTTNEKLFF.